This paragraph covers one T cell receptor beta chain sequence. This CDR3 has 11 amino acids. V lost 0 bases and J lost 10, with 7 bases in between. CDR1 and CDR2 from the germline V gene are GTSNPN and SVGIG (reference sequence). T lymphocytes (CD4+ and CD8+) were sorted from PBMCs. These data originate in a study of CD8+ T cells in alopecia areata. TCR sequencing used cDNA made by reverse transcription of extracted RNA. Generated by immunoSEQ multiplex PCR, the TCRdb table keeps only in-frame clones and is missing some. Of hundreds of thousands of clones in the sample, around 62% were seen once. The receptor was isolated from a human donor with alopecia areata. This specimen consisted of CD4+ T cells sorted from blood, obtained at week 0. The chain uses TRBV30 and TRBJ2-1; D unresolved. DNA of the CDR3: TGTGCCTGGAGTGTACGGCGGGAGCAGTTCTTC. Translation gives CAWSVRREQFF.